The present T cell receptor (beta chain) was sequenced within a study of blood T cell repertoires in COVID-19. Study background: Samples taken during acute and convalescent COVID-19 were collected in the United States, Italy and Spain. From T cells, B-cell-depleted T cells, or PBMCs came the material, which was cDNA or gDNA.

In the original workflow: By means of reference gene primer amplification, nucleated cell counts were estimated. The method was immunoSEQ multiplex PCR; TCRdb's version includes in-frame clones alone and lacks a portion of them. The DNA gave D and trimming, while V, J and clone size come from that table. This sample has 150,000 or so clones, with approximately 81% found just once. Germline assignment: CDR1 SGHDN and CDR2 FVKESK. The CDR3 spans 16 residues. J was trimmed by 7 bases and V by 2 bases; bases with no gene match: 10. Sample: peripheral blood. V and J are TRBV14 and TRBJ2-1; 8 bases are a match to TRBD2. The TCR sequence derives from a human donor with acute or convalescent COVID-19. The donor label of this sample is uncertain. CDR3 sequence: CASSQKGTRLKNEQFF. CDR3 DNA: TGTGCCAGCAGCCAAAAGGGGACTAGACTCAAGAATGAGCAGTTCTTC.